This T cell receptor (beta chain) was found in a study of CD4 T cells in relation to SARS-CoV-2 and coronaviruses. Study-level results: SARS-CoV-2-driven expansion was significantly weaker in crossreactive than monoreactive clones.

The method was immunoSEQ multiplex PCR; TCRdb's version includes in-frame clones alone and lacks a portion of them. This table holds 15,000 or so clones, around 80% found once. The unexposed donors gave CD4+ T cells in about 2010-2018, prior to COVID-19. After roughly 9 days of culture, CD4+ T cells were isolated. Cultures held under 2.5 million PBMCs per well with roughly 10 IU/ml IL-2. Notes on this clone: Its antigen is still unknown.

The length of the CDR3 is 15 residues. The V end lost 0 bases, the J end lost 4 bases, and 10 bases lay between the germline ends. CDR1 and CDR2 (germline): SGDLS, YYNGEE. The clonotype comes from a human donor in good health. The source material was CD4+ T cells from PBMCs, cultured in vitro. This chain uses TRBV9 with TRBJ2-2; possibly TRBD1 or TRBD2 for D (5 bases each). The CDR3 reads CASSVGSGRTGELFF. The CDR3 DNA sequence: TGTGCCAGCAGCGTAGGGTCGGGGCGCACCGGGGAGCTGTTTTTT.